The next 19 T cell receptor beta chains were all read from a single sample in a study of CD8 T cells in Susac syndrome (dated by TCRdb to between 2018 and 2021). To prepare the library, the immunoSEQ multiplex PCR assay was applied. RNA was extracted with the RNeasy kit and roughly 0.45 to 1 ug was reverse transcribed using random hexamers. The public reads were reanalyzed by TCRdb: fastp trimming at Q25, MiXCR alignment, in-frame beta chains only. Here each entry gathers all rows of one CDR3 protein and keeps the most common genes and DNA. The sample includes 90,000 or so distinct CDR3 sequences, with over 80% observed a single time. Of the sample, 0.32% falls within the top ten clones. Sequenced input: CD8+ T cells from PBMCs. Receptors were obtained from a human donor in good health.

In its sample, this clonotype was seen a few times. J is TRBJ2-3 and V is TRBV27; no definite D call. CDR3 length: 13 residues. V was shortened by 2 bases and J by 3 bases, with 6 bases between the two germline ends. Germline values: CDR1 MNHEY, CDR2 SMNVEV (reference sequence). The CDR3 region has the DNA TGTGCCAGCAGTTTAGTGGGTACAGATACGCAGTATTTT. Translated: CASSLVGTDTQYF.

In its sample, this clonotype was seen once. The rearrangement joins TRBV6-5 to TRBJ2-3; maybe TRBD1 (5 bases). Looked up from germline, CDR1 is MNHEY and CDR2 is SVGAGI. Deletions cut 7 bases from V and 1 base from J, with 9 bases between. This CDR3 contains 13 residues. The CDR3 nucleotides read TGTGCCAGCACAGGGATAGGCACAGATACGCAGTATTTT. The encoded protein is CASTGIGTDTQYF.

The chain combines TRBV7-9 with TRBJ1-5; TRBD1 matches 8 bases. The CDR3 length is 14 residues. Germline trimming cut 5 bases from V and 5 bases from J; bases unmatched to any gene: 5. From germline, CDR1 is SEHNR and CDR2 FQNEAQ (reference sequence). The CDR3 DNA is TGTGCCAGCAGCGGAGGACAGGGCGATCAGCCCCAGCATTTT. Translated: CASSGGQGDQPQHF.

This rearrangement joins TRBV5-6 to TRBJ2-7, with 8 bases fitting TRBD2. Germline lookup yields CDR1 SGHDT and CDR2 YYEEEE. This CDR3 region has 14 residues. V was clipped by 4 bases and J by 5 bases; unmatched bases: 8. The CDR3 region has the DNA TGTGCCAGCAGCCCAGGACTAGCTTCCCACGAGCAGTACTTC. It encodes CASSPGLASHEQYF.

This chain connects TRBV9 to TRBJ2-1; 9 bases are shared with TRBD2. The germline CDR1 and CDR2 sequences are SGDLS and YYNGEE. The CDR3 runs to 17 residues. With 3 bases clipped from V and 0 bases from J, the junction kept 7 bases outside the gene matches. This CDR3 reads CASSDSSGISSYNEQFF. CDR3 coding DNA: TGTGCCAGCAGCGACTCTAGCGGGATTAGCTCCTACAATGAGCAGTTCTTC.

The chain joins TRBV3-1 to TRBJ1-5; D uncertain. Germline V gene data show CDR1 as LGHDT and CDR2 as YNNKEL (reference sequence). The CDR3 length is 15 residues. V was pared by 0 bases and J by 0 bases, with 6 bases between. The CDR3 DNA is TGTGCCAGCAGCCAAGATGAAGGTAGCAATCAGCCCCAGCATTTT. Translating it yields CASSQDEGSNQPQHF.

V usage is TRBV9 and J usage is TRBJ2-1, with D tentatively TRBD2 (7 bases). From germline, CDR1 is SGDLS and CDR2 YYNGEE. V was shortened by 2 bases and J by 5 bases, with 11 bases between the two germline ends. There are 14 residues in the CDR3. CDR3 DNA sequence: TGTGCCAGCAGCGTCCCGGGGGGCGACAATGAGCAGTTCTTC. Translating it yields CASSVPGGDNEQFF.

The chain combines TRBV7-9 with TRBJ2-5; 9 positions match TRBD1. This CDR3 is built from 16 residues. Looked up from germline, CDR1 is SEHNR and CDR2 is FQNEAQ (reference sequence). With 5 bases clipped from V and 2 bases from J, the junction kept 9 bases outside the gene matches. CDR3 in DNA: TGTGCCAGCAGCGCCCCGTGGGACAGGGAACAAGAGACCCAGTACTTC. Amino acid sequence: CASSAPWDREQETQYF.

The rearrangement joins TRBV29-1 to TRBJ2-4, with D hard to call. The germline gives CDR1 SQVTM, CDR2 ANQGSEA. The V and J ends lost 5 bases and 3 bases respectively, with 11 bases between them. The length of the CDR3 is 13 residues. Here the CDR3 reads CSVPGPVKNIQYF. The CDR3 region has the DNA TGCAGCGTTCCCGGTCCGGTCAAAAACATTCAGTACTTC.

The chain couples TRBV4-2 to TRBJ2-2, with TRBD1 matching over 11 bases. The CDR3 consists of 16 residues. The germline V gene encodes CDR1 LGHNA and CDR2 YNFKEQ. Trimming removed 0 bases from V and 7 bases from J; junction bases left unmatched: 4. This CDR3 is CASSQELGQGVGELFF. The CDR3 DNA reads as TGTGCCAGCAGCCAAGAATTGGGACAGGGGGTCGGGGAGCTGTTTTTT.

V gene TRBV13 combines with J gene TRBJ2-7; D is ambiguous. This CDR3 is 15 amino acids long. The V gene's germline CDR1 is PRHDT and CDR2 FYEKMQ (reference sequence). Trimming removed 5 bases at V and 0 bases at J, with 14 bases between. CDR3 DNA: TGTGCCAGCAGCCCTGGTATTAGAAGCTCCTACGAGCAGTACTTC. Translated, it gives CASSPGIRSSYEQYF.

The chain couples TRBV21-1 to TRBJ2-1. TRBV21-1 is noted as a pseudogene. This CDR3 is built from 16 residues. The CDR3 loop reads CASSTSEPSSYNEQFF. CDR3 nucleotides: TGTGCCAGCAGCACCTCGGAACCGAGCTCCTACAATGAGCAGTTCTTC.

The J gene is TRBJ2-1, the V gene TRBV25-1, with D tentatively TRBD1 (6 bases). The CDR3 is 15 amino acids. V dropped 5 bases and J dropped 0 bases, with 11 bases sitting between them. Germline V gives CDR1 MGHDK, CDR2 SYGVNS. In DNA, the CDR3 is TGTGCCAGCAGTTTAGACAGGTCCTCCTACAATGAGCAGTTCTTC. Amino acids: CASSLDRSSYNEQFF.

The chain links TRBV7-8 to TRBJ1-1, with D possibly matching TRBD1 (6 bases). CDR3 size: 13 residues. CDR1 is SGHVS and CDR2 is FQNEAQ in the germline V gene. The V end was cut by 4 bases, the J end by 4 bases, with 10 bases between. The chain's CDR3 is CASSSGAPTEAFF. The CDR3 DNA sequence: TGTGCCAGCAGCTCGGGGGCTCCCACTGAAGCTTTCTTT.

The chain employs TRBV2 and TRBJ2-6; D gene ambiguous. V was cut by 10 bases and J by 4 bases, with 5 bases left in between. The CDR3 length is 11 residues. Looked up from germline, CDR1 is SNHLY and CDR2 is FYNNEI. The CDR3 loop reads CATQGANVLTF. The DNA for the CDR3 is TGTGCCACACAGGGGGCCAACGTCCTGACTTTC.

CDR3 region: CASSYSRGRIYGYTF. In DNA form, the CDR3 reads TGTGCCAGCAGTTACTCCCGGGGTAGAATTTATGGCTACACCTTC. J is TRBJ1-2 and V is TRBV6-5; no clear D gene. Germline lookup yields CDR1 MNHEY and CDR2 SVGAGI. V lost 0 bases and J 5 bases, leaving 13 bases between the germline ends. This CDR3 is 15 amino acids long.

The V call is TRBV9, the J call TRBJ2-5, with 11 nucleotides matching TRBD2. CDR3 length: 17 amino acids. The V segment lost 2 bases and the J segment 1 base; nucleotides outside the gene matches: 7. Germline lookup yields CDR1 SGDLS and CDR2 YYNGEE. In DNA form, the CDR3 reads TGTGCCAGCAGCGTGGAGGATAGCGGGGGGGCCCAAGAGACCCAGTACTTC. Protein: CASSVEDSGGAQETQYF.

The V gene is TRBV3-1, the J gene TRBJ2-3, with a weak D call TRBD1 (7 bases). CDR3 size: 15 residues. Deletions cut 1 base from V and 2 bases from J, with 10 bases between. CDR1 and CDR2 from the germline V gene are LGHDT and YNNKEL (reference sequence). The DNA for the CDR3 is TGTGCCAGCAGCCAAGGCGGGACAGCCACAGATACGCAGTATTTT. Its protein product is CASSQGGTATDTQYF.

This chain links TRBV30 with TRBJ2-7, with 9 bases fitting TRBD2. Germline CDR1 is GTSNPN and CDR2 is SVGIG (reference sequence). The CDR3 is 15 residues long. The V and J ends lost 5 bases and 5 bases, in that order; junction bases with no gene match: 13. CDR3: CAWDSSGGLPDEQYF. In DNA form, the CDR3 reads TGTGCCTGGGATAGTAGCGGGGGACTGCCTGACGAGCAGTACTTC.